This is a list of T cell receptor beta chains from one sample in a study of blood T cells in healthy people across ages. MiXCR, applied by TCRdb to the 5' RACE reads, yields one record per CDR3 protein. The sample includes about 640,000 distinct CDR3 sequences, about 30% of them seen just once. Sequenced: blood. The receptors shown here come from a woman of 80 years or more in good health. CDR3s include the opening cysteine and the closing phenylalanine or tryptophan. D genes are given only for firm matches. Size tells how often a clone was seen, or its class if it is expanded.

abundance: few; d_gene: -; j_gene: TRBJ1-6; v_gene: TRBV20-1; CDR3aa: CSARDRFGRGLGNSPLHF; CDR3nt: TGCAGTGCTAGAGATCGGTTCGGCAGGGGTTTAGGCAATTCACCCCTCCACTTT
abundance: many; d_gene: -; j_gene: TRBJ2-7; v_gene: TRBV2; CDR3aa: CASSVDSGPRYEQYF; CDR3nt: TGTGCCAGCAGTGTCGATAGCGGTCCTCGCTACGAGCAGTACTTC
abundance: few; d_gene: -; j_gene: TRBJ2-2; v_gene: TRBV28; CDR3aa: CASRTGAGELFF; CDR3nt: TGTGCCAGCAGGACGGGGGCCGGGGAGCTGTTTTTT
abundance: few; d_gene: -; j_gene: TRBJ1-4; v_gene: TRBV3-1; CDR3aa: CASSQEPRTAVLFF; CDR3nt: TGTGCCAGCAGCCAAGAGCCTCGGACCGCCGTTCTGTTTTTT
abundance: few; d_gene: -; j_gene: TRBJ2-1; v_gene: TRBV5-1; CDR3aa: CASSLPGAEQFF; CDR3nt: TGCGCCAGCAGCTTACCAGGGGCTGAGCAGTTCTTC
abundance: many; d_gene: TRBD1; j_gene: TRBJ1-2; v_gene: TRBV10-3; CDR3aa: CATRDSTNYGYTF; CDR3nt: TGTGCCACCAGGGACAGCACTAACTATGGCTACACCTTC
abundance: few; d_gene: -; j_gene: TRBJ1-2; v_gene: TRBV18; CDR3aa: CASSPPEERTNYGYTF; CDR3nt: TGTGCCAGCTCACCACCGGAAGAGAGAACTAACTATGGCTACACCTTC
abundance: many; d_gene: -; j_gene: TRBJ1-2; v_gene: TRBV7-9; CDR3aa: CASSPRQSNYGYTF; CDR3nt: TGTGCCAGCAGCCCTCGGCAGTCTAACTATGGCTACACCTTC
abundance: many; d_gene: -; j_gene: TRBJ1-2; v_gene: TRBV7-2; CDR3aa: CASSLVSVGEYGYTF; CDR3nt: TGTGCCAGCAGCTTAGTTTCTGTCGGAGAATATGGCTACACCTTC
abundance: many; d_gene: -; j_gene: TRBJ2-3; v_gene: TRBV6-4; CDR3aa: CASSEEGTRTDTQYF; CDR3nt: TGTGCCAGCAGTGAAGAGGGGACCCGCACAGATACGCAGTATTTT
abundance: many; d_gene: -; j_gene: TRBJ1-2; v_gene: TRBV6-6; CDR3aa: CASIPDGNFYGYTF; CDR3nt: TGTGCCAGCATTCCGGACGGAAACTTCTATGGCTACACCTTC